This is a list of T cell receptor beta chains from one sample in a study of T cells after yellow fever vaccination. TCRdb re-analysed the 5' RACE reads in MiXCR, keeping a single row per CDR3 protein. The sample shows about 300,000 distinct CDR3 sequences, 8.7% of them seen only once. This material consisted of CD4+ T cells sorted from PBMCs, taken 5 days after the yellow fever booster vaccination. Receptors originate from a man aged 18 to 29 who received the YFV17D yellow fever vaccine. The CDR3 runs from the conserved cysteine through the conserved F or W. The D gene is left open where the match is weak. Clone size, where shown, is once, few, many, or a class for clones that have expanded.

TRBJ1-3	few	TRBD1	TRBV6-2/TRBV6-3	CASSSDLGQPNTIYF	TGTGCCAGCAGTTCCGATTTGGGACAGCCAAACACCATATATTTT
TRBJ1-1	.	.	TRBV12-3/TRBV12-4	CASSFWLGGTEAFF	TGTGCCAGCAGTTTTTGGCTTGGGGGCACTGAAGCTTTCTTT
TRBJ1-1	.	.	TRBV20-1	CSAATGNTEAFF	TGCAGTGCGGCGACAGGGAACACTGAAGCTTTCTTT
TRBJ2-1	.	TRBD2	TRBV5-1	CASTLLGGGDYNEQFF	TGCGCCAGCACCCTATTAGGCGGGGGGGACTACAATGAGCAGTTCTTC
TRBJ1-4	few	TRBD1	TRBV12-3/TRBV12-4	CASSLRQGAVKLFF	TGTGCCAGCAGTTTGAGGCAGGGGGCTGTTAAACTGTTTTTT
TRBJ1-1	many	TRBD1	TRBV24-1	CATSELLGQGIDVCAFF	TGTGCCACCAGTGAATTACTGGGACAGGGAATAGACGTGTGTGCTTTCTTT
TRBJ2-3	.	.	TRBV6-6	CASSYVRTDTQYF	TGTGCCAGCAGTTACGTCCGCACAGATACGCAGTATTTT
TRBJ2-7	few	TRBD2	TRBV5-1	CASSSAGLAGTYEQYF	TGCGCCAGCAGCTCCGCCGGGCTAGCGGGGACCTACGAGCAGTACTTC
TRBJ1-1	few	.	TRBV7-2	CASSLVGATESLNTEAFF	TGTGCCAGCAGCTTAGTAGGGGCGACGGAAAGTTTGAACACTGAAGCTTTCTTT
TRBJ1-2	few	.	TRBV5-1	CASSLGSGMYGYTF	TGCGCCAGCAGCTTGGGGTCAGGGATGTATGGCTACACCTTC
TRBJ1-5	.	TRBD1	TRBV2	CASSPTGTNQPQHF	TGTGCCAGCAGTCCGACAGGGACTAATCAGCCCCAGCATTTT
TRBJ2-3	many	.	TRBV7-9	CASSLEGFLDTQYF	TGTGCCAGCAGCTTAGAAGGGTTCCTAGATACGCAGTATTTT
TRBJ2-5	few	.	TRBV4-3	CASSQDVAGAQETQYF	TGCGCCAGCAGCCAAGACGTGGCGGGGGCACAAGAGACCCAGTACTTC
TRBJ1-2	.	.	TRBV4-1	CASSPSGSRLDYGYTF	TGCGCCAGCAGCCCGTCAGGGAGTCGTTTGGACTATGGCTACACCTTC
TRBJ1-1	.	.	TRBV18	CASSPPHTPNTEAFF	TGTGCCAGCTCACCACCGCACACCCCGAACACTGAAGCTTTCTTT
TRBJ2-1	.	.	TRBV12-3/TRBV12-4	CASSRGRRADEQFF	TGTGCCAGCAGCCGGGGGAGGAGGGCGGATGAGCAGTTCTTC
TRBJ1-1	.	.	TRBV11-2	CASSALANTEAFF	TGTGCCAGCAGCGCACTAGCGAACACTGAAGCTTTCTTT
TRBJ2-1	few	TRBD1	TRBV7-6	CASSLAPPTGQSQQFF	TGTGCCAGCAGCTTAGCCCCCCCGACAGGGCAGAGTCAGCAGTTCTTC
TRBJ1-1	few	.	TRBV5-1	CASSLEGPNTEAFF	TGCGCCAGCAGCTTGGAAGGTCCGAACACTGAAGCTTTCTTT
TRBJ1-5	few	.	TRBV6-5	CASSPGGWYSNQPQHF	TGTGCCAGCAGCCCGGGGGGGTGGTATAGCAATCAGCCCCAGCATTTT
TRBJ1-5	.	.	TRBV7-2	CASSPHPLGNFGNQPQHF	TGTGCCAGCAGCCCCCACCCCCTGGGCAATTTTGGCAATCAGCCCCAGCATTTT
TRBJ1-6	.	TRBD1	TRBV3-1	CASSRTGGLSPLHF	TGTGCCAGCAGTCGGACAGGGGGACTTTCACCCCTCCACTTT
TRBJ1-4	few	.	TRBV9	CASSVAGSSGKLFF	TGTGCCAGCAGCGTAGCAGGGTCGAGTGGTAAACTGTTTTTT
TRBJ1-2	many	.	TRBV7-2	CASSSEQTDYGYTF	TGTGCCAGCAGCTCCGAACAGACGGACTATGGCTACACCTTC
TRBJ1-3	.	.	TRBV6-5	CASSYERRSGNTIYF	TGTGCCAGCAGTTACGAACGGCGCTCTGGAAACACCATATATTTT
TRBJ1-1	few	.	TRBV6-6	CASSQGEGWEFF	TGTGCCAGCAGTCAAGGGGAGGGTTGGGAGTTCTTT
TRBJ2-3	many	TRBD1	TRBV6-5	CASRWDSGQGTQYF	TGTGCCAGCAGATGGGACAGCGGACAGGGTACGCAGTATTTT
TRBJ1-4	many	.	TRBV12-3/TRBV12-4	CASSWGVTNEKLFF	TGTGCCAGCAGTTGGGGTGTCACTAATGAAAAACTGTTTTTT
TRBJ2-5	.	.	TRBV18	CASSPTDSQETQYF	TGTGCCAGCTCACCGACCGACAGTCAAGAGACCCAGTACTTC
TRBJ2-3	many	.	TRBV5-6	CASSLVDTQYF	TGTGCCAGCAGCTTGGTAGATACGCAGTATTTT
TRBJ1-5	.	TRBD1	TRBV6-6	CASSSPRQGLDQPQHF	TGTGCCAGCAGTTCCCCAAGACAGGGGTTAGATCAGCCCCAGCATTTT
TRBJ1-1	.	.	TRBV5-1	CASSLVGMGDTEAFF	TGCGCCAGCAGCCTGGTGGGGATGGGGGACACTGAAGCTTTCTTT
TRBJ2-3	many	.	TRBV20-1	CSAPPRGSTDTQYF	TGCAGTGCCCCCCCCCGGGGGAGCACAGATACGCAGTATTTT
TRBJ1-2	few	.	TRBV10-3	CAISDAAGGYTF	TGTGCCATCAGTGACGCGGCCGGTGGCTACACCTTC
TRBJ1-4	.	.	TRBV18	CASSPGPLNTGEKLFF	TGTGCCAGCTCACCCGGGCCTCTAAACACCGGTGAAAAACTGTTTTTT
TRBJ2-2	.	.	TRBV5-1	CASSLEGHGELIF	TGCGCCAGCAGCTTGGAAGGGCACGGGGAGCTGATTTTT
TRBJ1-4	few	.	TRBV12-3/TRBV12-4	CASSRTNTNEKLFF	TGTGCCAGCAGCAGGACAAATACTAATGAAAAACTGTTTTTT
TRBJ2-3	.	TRBD2	TRBV18	CASSNSGVTQYF	TGTGCCAGCTCAAATAGCGGGGTTACGCAGTATTTT
TRBJ2-3	.	TRBD2	TRBV5-1	CASSSPRLAGGMTDTQYF	TGCGCCAGCAGCTCGCCCCGACTAGCGGGGGGAATGACAGATACGCAGTATTTT
TRBJ1-5	few	.	TRBV5-5	CASSLMDQPQHF	TGTGCCAGCAGCTTGATGGATCAGCCCCAGCATTTT
TRBJ1-4	many	.	TRBV3-1	CASSQEGEKLFF	TGTGCCAGCAGCCAAGAAGGGGAAAAACTGTTTTTT